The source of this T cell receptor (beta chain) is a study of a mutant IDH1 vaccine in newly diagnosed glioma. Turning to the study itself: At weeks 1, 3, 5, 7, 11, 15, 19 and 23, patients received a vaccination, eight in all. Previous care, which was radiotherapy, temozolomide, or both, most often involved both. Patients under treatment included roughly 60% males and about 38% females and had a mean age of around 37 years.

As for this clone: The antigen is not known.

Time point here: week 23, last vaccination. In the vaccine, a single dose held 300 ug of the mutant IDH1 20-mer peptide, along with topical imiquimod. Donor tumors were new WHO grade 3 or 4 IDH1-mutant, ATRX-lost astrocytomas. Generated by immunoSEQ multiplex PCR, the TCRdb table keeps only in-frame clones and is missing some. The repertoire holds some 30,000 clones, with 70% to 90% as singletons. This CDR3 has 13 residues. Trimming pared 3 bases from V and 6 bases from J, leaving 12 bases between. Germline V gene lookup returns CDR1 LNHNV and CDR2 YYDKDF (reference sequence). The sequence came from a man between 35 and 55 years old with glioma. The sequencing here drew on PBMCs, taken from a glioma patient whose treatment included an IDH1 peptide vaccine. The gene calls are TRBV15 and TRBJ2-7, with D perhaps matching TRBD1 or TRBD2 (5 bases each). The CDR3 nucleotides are TGTGCCACCAGCAGTGATCCGGGACGCGAGCAGTACTTC. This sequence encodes CATSSDPGREQYF.